One and the same sample provided the 18 T cell receptor beta chains below, sequenced in a study of molecular identifiers for immune sequencing clone quantification. TCRdb reanalysed the PCR reads using MiXCR and keeps one entry per CDR3 protein. The table has about 300,000 distinct CDR3 sequences, around a fifth seen once. Sequenced: naive CD8+ T cells from blood, with Jurkat cell RNA spiked in. Subset of the sample: FACS-sorted CD8+CD4-CCR7+CD45RA+ naive T cells. The receptors shown here come from a human donor in good health. Some libraries in this study had Jurkat cell RNA spiked in.

In regard to this clonotype: This clone may be a read error of a much larger clone one base away. This likely comes from a read error, as the CDR3 has no conserved phenylalanine or tryptophan at its end. The CDR3 here is CASSLGQGSNYGYTS. For the CDR3, the DNA is TGTGCCAGCAGCTTAGGGCAGGGGTCCAACTATGGCTACACCTCC. The V gene is TRBV7-8, the J gene TRBJ1-2, with TRBD1 as a possible D gene (6 bases). Deletions cut 1 base from V and 2 bases from J, with 11 bases between. Germline CDR1 SGHVS, CDR2 FQNEAQ. This CDR3 is built from 15 residues.

This clonotype was found many times. The rearrangement links TRBV7-9 to TRBJ2-5; the D is unclear. This CDR3 is built from 15 residues. Germline values: CDR1 SEHNR, CDR2 FQNEAQ (reference sequence). Trimming pared 5 bases from V and 3 bases from J, leaving 16 bases between. The CDR3, as DNA: TGTGCCAGCAGCCTTAGGACGCAGGTCGAAGAGACCCAGTACTTC. It specifies CASSLRTQVEETQYF.

Ten or more counts support this clonotype. The chain recombines TRBV5-1 with TRBJ2-3; weak D call: TRBD2 (6 bases). Trimming left V 5 bases short and J 4 bases short, with 23 bases between. Per germline, CDR1 SGHRS and CDR2 YFSETQ. This CDR3 spans 17 amino acids. CDR3 sequence: CASSFAGRVIPPDTQYF. CDR3 bases: TGCGCCAGCAGTTTTGCGGGGCGGGTGATCCCCCCAGATACGCAGTATTTT.

Here the CDR3 DNA reads TGCGCCAGCAGCCCCAGACTAGAACAAGAGACCCAGTACTTC. As protein: CASSPRLEQETQYF. The chain has TRBV4-1 and TRBJ2-5; perhaps TRBD2 as D (6 bases). Germline CDR1 reads MGHRA; CDR2 reads YSYEKL. The V end was cut by 4 bases, the J end by 2 bases, with 11 bases between. CDR3 length: 14 amino acids.

A note on this clonotype: The junction does not match germline at one end; this may be a read error. The chain employs TRBV20-1 and TRBJ2-1, with D perhaps matching TRBD2 (6 bases). The CDR3 has 15 residues. Germline V lookup: CDR1 DFQATT, CDR2 SNEGSKA (reference sequence). This CDR3 reads CSAAADYSSYDEQFF. The CDR3 nucleotides are TGCAGTGCTGCGGCGGACTATAGCTCCTACGATGAGCAGTTCTTC.

This clonotype was recorded many times. The chain has TRBV29-1 and TRBJ1-2, with 9 bases fitting TRBD1. This CDR3 has 16 residues. The trim removed 0 bases at V and 0 bases at J, leaving 5 bases unmatched. The germline V gene encodes CDR1 SQVTM and CDR2 ANQGSEA. In DNA form, the CDR3 reads TGCAGCGTTGAAGACATGGACAGGGGAACTAACTATGGCTACACCTTC. The encoded protein is CSVEDMDRGTNYGYTF.

Ten or more counts support this clonotype. The chain uses TRBV27 and TRBJ2-3, with TRBD2 matching 10 bases. Germline CDR1 is MNHEY and CDR2 is SMNVEV (reference sequence). V lost 4 bases, J lost 2 bases, and 12 bases stayed unmatched. This CDR3 has 18 residues. The CDR3 nucleotides are TGTGCCAGCAGTTCCCTCTCTCCAAGCGGGGGGGTCACAGATACGCAGTATTTT. It codes for CASSSLSPSGGVTDTQYF.

This clonotype was seen at least ten times. The chain recombines TRBV10-2 with TRBJ1-2; D is possibly TRBD1 (5 bases). The V gene lost 2 bases and the J gene lost 4 bases, with 17 bases spanning the gap. This CDR3 comprises 16 residues. Germline V gene lookup returns CDR1 WSHSY and CDR2 SAAADI. The CDR3 coding sequence is TGCGCCAGCAGTGAGAAGGGGTTAATCCTTACCTATGGCTACACCTTC. Encoded protein: CASSEKGLILTYGYTF.

This clonotype was recorded at least ten times. The chain recombines TRBV7-2 with TRBJ2-1; TRBD2 matches at 8 bases. J gave up 4 bases and V 5 bases, and 7 bases lay outside the gene matches. There are 15 residues in the CDR3. The germline CDR1 and CDR2 sequences are SGHTA and FQGNSA. The CDR3 DNA is TGTGCCAGCAGCCCCCCAGCGGGAGAGTACAATGAGCAGTTCTTC. Its protein is CASSPPAGEYNEQFF. The full variable domain, completed using reference TRBV7-2 and TRBJ2-1, is GAGVSQSPSNKVTEKGKDVELRCDPISGHTALYWYRQSLGQGLEFLIYFQGNSAPDKSGLPSDRFSAERTGGSVSTLTIQRTQQEDSAVYLCASSPPAGEYNEQFFGPGTRLTVL.

Remarks on this clonotype: This may arise from a read error, as a much more abundant clone is one base away. CDR3 coding DNA: TGTGCCAGCAGTCCCGGGGACAGCTCGCAAGCTTTCTTT. Its protein is CASSPGDSSQAFF. The chain recombines TRBV6-2 or TRBV6-3 with TRBJ1-1; 7 positions agree with TRBD1. Trimming removed 5 bases from V and 9 bases from J; junction bases left unmatched: 9. CDR3 size: 13 residues. The V gene's germline CDR1 is MNHEY and CDR2 SVGEGT.

This clonotype was counted between two and nine times. The genes are TRBV4-1 and TRBJ2-7; possibly TRBD1 or TRBD2 for D (5 bases each). V lost 1 base and J lost 3, with 10 bases in between. The CDR3 is made up of 14 amino acids. Germline assignment: CDR1 MGHRA and CDR2 YSYEKL. In nucleotides, the CDR3 is TGCGCCAGCAGCCAAGGTGGGGGAAGCTACGAGCAGTACTTC. This translates into CASSQGGGSYEQYF.

V gene TRBV7-6 combines with J gene TRBJ2-3; 11 bases line up with TRBD2. Germline assignment: CDR1 SGHVS and CDR2 FNYEAQ. This CDR3 is 15 amino acids long. V gave up 11 bases and J gave up 3 bases; unmatched junction bases: 10. CDR3 sequence (DNA): TGTGCCGTCAGCCCACTAGCGGGGGCTACAGATACGCAGTATTTT. Translated: CAVSPLAGATDTQYF.

In this sample, this clonotype turned up a few times. This sequence joins TRBV6-2 or TRBV6-3 and TRBJ1-2; a weak D match, TRBD1 (6 bases). The CDR3 is 15 residues long. The germline gives CDR1 MNHEY, CDR2 SVGEGT. V lost 7 bases to trimming and J lost 2 bases, with 17 bases between them. The CDR3 loop is CASNPETGENYGYTF. CDR3 nucleotides: TGTGCCAGCAACCCGGAGACAGGCGAAAACTATGGCTACACCTTC.

This clonotype has more than one count but fewer than ten. This chain connects TRBV6-6 to TRBJ2-2; 7 bases fit TRBD2. This CDR3 region has 18 residues. From germline, CDR1 is MNHNY and CDR2 SVGAGI (reference sequence). Trimming at V came to 5 bases and at J to 16 bases, leaving 28 bases not matched to a gene. This CDR3 reads CASSPPQRGPRATGESFF. CDR3 nucleotide sequence: TGTGCCAGCAGTCCACCTCAGCGGGGTCCCCGGGCGACCGGGGAGTCGTTTTTT.

The CDR3 bases are TGCAGTGCTAGAGTTACACCGTACCAAGAGACCCAGTACTTC. Amino acids: CSARVTPYQETQYF. The V and J genes are TRBV20-1 and TRBJ2-5; D is undetermined. CDR1 and CDR2 from the germline V gene are DFQATT and SNEGSKA (reference sequence). The CDR3 is 14 amino acids. Trimming shortened V by 1 base and J by 0 bases, and 9 bases separated the two germline ends.

Details on this clonotype: A read error may explain this, as a much larger clone is one base away. The conserved phenylalanine or tryptophan normally closing the CDR3 is absent here, so this likely arose from a read error. This chain joins TRBV28 and TRBJ1-2; no reliable D call. Germline CDR1 is MDHEN and CDR2 is SYDVKM. V was shortened by 3 bases and J by 0 bases, with 8 bases between the two germline ends. The CDR3 covers 14 residues. CDR3 region: CASSFHKANYGYTY. For the CDR3, the DNA is TGTGCCAGCAGTTTCCACAAGGCTAACTATGGCTACACCTAC.

This clonotype has ten or more counts. This sequence joins TRBV4-1 and TRBJ2-7; TRBD2 might be the D (6 bases). The CDR3 covers 16 residues. Germline V gene lookup returns CDR1 MGHRA and CDR2 YSYEKL. Between the trimmed V and J ends, which lost 1 base and 1 base, there was a span of 14 bases. The CDR3 region is CASSQVGASASYEQYF. For the CDR3, the DNA is TGCGCCAGCAGCCAAGTAGGGGCTAGCGCGTCCTACGAGCAGTACTTC.

This clonotype was counted many times. Sequence at one end of the junction differs from germline and may be a read error. The chain uses TRBV27 and TRBJ2-7; D is uncertain. CDR3 size: 13 residues. Germline V gives CDR1 MNHEY, CDR2 SMNVEV (reference sequence). The DNA for the CDR3 is TGTGCCAGCAGTTTACAGGTCGATTACGGGCAGTACTTC. Translation gives CASSLQVDYGQYF.